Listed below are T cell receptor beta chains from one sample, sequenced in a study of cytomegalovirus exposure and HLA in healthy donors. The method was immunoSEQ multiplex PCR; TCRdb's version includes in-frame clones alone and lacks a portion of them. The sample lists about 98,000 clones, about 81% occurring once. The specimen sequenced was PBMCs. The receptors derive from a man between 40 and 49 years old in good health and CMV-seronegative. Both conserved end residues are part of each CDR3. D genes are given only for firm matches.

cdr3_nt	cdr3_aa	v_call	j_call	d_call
TGTGCCAGCAGCCCGACCAGGACTGCTGGCTACACCTTC	CASSPTRTAGYTF	TRBV6-5	TRBJ1-2	NA
TGTGCCAGTATGGACCAAAGACAGAGCGAACACTCTGGGGCCAACGTCCTGACTTTC	CASMDQRQSEHSGANVLTF	TRBV19	TRBJ2-6	NA
TGCGCCAGCAGCCAAGGGACAGGATCTAGCACAGATACGCAGTATTTT	CASSQGTGSSTDTQYF	TRBV4-3	TRBJ2-3	TRBD1
TGCGCCAGCAGCACTCTACAGGGTACAGATGGCTACACCTTC	CASSTLQGTDGYTF	TRBV4-1	TRBJ1-2	NA
TGTGCCAGCAGTTTATTACCACGGGCCTATAATTCACCCCTCCACTTT	CASSLLPRAYNSPLHF	TRBV27	TRBJ1-6	NA
TGTGCCAGTAGAGGGGGGGGCACCGGGGAGCTGTTTTTT	CASRGGGTGELFF	TRBV19	TRBJ2-2	NA
TGTGCCAGCAGCGCTACCGCCCGGGAGGAGGTTTTTTTT	CASSATAREEVFF	TRBV9	TRBJ1-3	NA
TGCAGCGTTGTGGGGGGCGGGGGCGGGACAGATACGCAGTATTTT	CSVVGGGGGTDTQYF	TRBV29-1	TRBJ2-3	NA
TGCGCCAGCAGCTTGGTGGGTCTAGCTTTAAGCTCTGGGGCCAACGTCCTGACTTTC	CASSLVGLALSSGANVLTF	TRBV5-1	TRBJ2-6	NA
TGTGCCAGCAGCTCTGGGCAGGGGGTCTACGAGCAGTACTTC	CASSSGQGVYEQYF	TRBV11-3	TRBJ2-7	TRBD1